The sequence of this TCR beta chain was determined in a study of PD-1 blockade in classical Hodgkin lymphoma. Time point reported: newly diagnosed, previously untreated cHL patient sample. Out of thawed PBMCs, magnetic negative selection purified CD4+ T cells. Untreated, newly diagnosed classical Hodgkin lymphoma PBMCs were used for comparison. Repertoires were generated with immunoSEQ multiplex PCR, while TCRdb's copy carries only in-frame clones and drops some. The sample carries about 3,300 clones, less than 90% recorded once. Study outcomes and limitations: Factors driving the repertoire differences, possibly disease activity or prior therapy, remain undefined. Newly diagnosed patients reportedly trailed healthy donors in baseline TCR diversity.

From germline, CDR1 is ENHRY and CDR2 SYGVKD. The CDR3 runs 14 residues. V lost 6 bases and J lost 5; bases outside the gene matches: 8. Turning to this clone: Its antigen remains unidentified.

The sequence was collected from a human donor with classical Hodgkin lymphoma. The sample consisted of CD4+ T cells from blood. The gene calls are TRBV10-3 and TRBJ1-2, with TRBD1 identical over 8 bases. DNA for the CDR3: TGTGCCATCAGCCACCAGGACAGGGATTATGGCTACACCTTC. Encoded protein: CAISHQDRDYGYTF.